This T cell receptor (beta chain) emerged from a study of T cell responses to AZD1222 COVID-19 vaccine. The study, taken as a whole, reports: Repertoires were obtained only post-peak T cell response. Baseline serostatus was positive in only six AZD1222 recipients. It should be noted that donors were predominantly white British and more often female, and clonal diversity was possibly underestimated.

The data were produced by immunoSEQ multiplex PCR, yet TCRdb's version contains in-frame clones alone and is incomplete. The sample includes approximately 220,000 clones, 90% to 95% of them seen just once. This clone occurred a few times. Its antigen is undetermined. The germline V gene encodes CDR1 SEHNR and CDR2 FQNEAQ (reference sequence). This CDR3 region has 14 residues. Trimming at V came to 5 bases and at J to 2 bases, leaving 6 bases not matched to a gene. The chain recombines TRBV7-9 with TRBJ2-7; 7 positions match TRBD1. Here the sequenced sample was peripheral blood, taken on day 0 of MenACWY control vaccination. The clonotype originates from an adult in good health. CDR3 sequence reads: CASSRDSRAYEQYF. The CDR3 nucleotides read TGTGCCAGCAGCCGGGACAGTAGGGCCTACGAGCAGTACTTC.